This TCR beta chain was profiled in a study of cytomegalovirus exposure and HLA in healthy donors. Overall study findings and caveats: A later analysis revealed that TCR association rates differed between HLA loci, peaking at DRB1 and bottoming out at HLA-C. TCR beta sequences numbering around 15,000 were associated with HLA alleles at 0.05 false discovery rate in a later analysis. The study flagged 150 to 200 TCR beta chains as cytomegalovirus-associated.

This clone was recorded only once. Antigen unknown. The germline gives CDR1 SGHDT, CDR2 YYEEEE. The CDR3 consists of 16 residues. The V and J ends lost 4 bases and 7 bases, in that order; junction bases with no gene match: 10. Primers: 60 Vbeta forward and 13 Jbeta reverse. Profiled with immunoSEQ multiplex PCR; TCRdb holds only in-frame clones, not every one. The sample has about 89,000 clones, around 85% seen once. The sequenced material came from PBMCs. V and J are TRBV5-6 and TRBJ2-5; 13 bases are shared with TRBD2. This clonotype was sampled from a man in his forties or fifties in good health and CMV-seropositive. For the CDR3, the DNA is TGTGCCAGCAGCCCTTGGACTAGCGGGAGCCTCGGGACCCAGTACTTC. This translates into CASSPWTSGSLGTQYF.